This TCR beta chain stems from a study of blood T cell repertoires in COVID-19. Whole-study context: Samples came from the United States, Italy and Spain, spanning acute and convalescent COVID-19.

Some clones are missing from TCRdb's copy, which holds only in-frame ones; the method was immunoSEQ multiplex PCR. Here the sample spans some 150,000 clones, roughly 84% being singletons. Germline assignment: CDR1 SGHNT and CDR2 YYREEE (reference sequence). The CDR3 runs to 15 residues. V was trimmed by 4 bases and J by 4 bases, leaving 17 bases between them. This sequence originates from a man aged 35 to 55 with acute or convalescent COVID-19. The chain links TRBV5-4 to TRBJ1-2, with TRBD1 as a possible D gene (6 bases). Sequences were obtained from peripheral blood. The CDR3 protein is CASSKAGEKGYGYTF. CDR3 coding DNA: TGTGCCAGCAGCAAAGCAGGGGAGAAGGGCTATGGCTACACCTTC.